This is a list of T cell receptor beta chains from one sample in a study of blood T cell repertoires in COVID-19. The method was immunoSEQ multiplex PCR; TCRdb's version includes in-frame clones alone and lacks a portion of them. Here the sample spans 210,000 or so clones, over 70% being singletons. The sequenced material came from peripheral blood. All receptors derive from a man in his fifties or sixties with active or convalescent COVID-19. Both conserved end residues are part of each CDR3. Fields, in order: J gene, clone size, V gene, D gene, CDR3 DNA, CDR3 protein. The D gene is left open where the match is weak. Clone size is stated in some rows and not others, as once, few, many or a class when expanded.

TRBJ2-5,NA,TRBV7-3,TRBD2,TGTGCCAGCAGCTTACCGGGAGGTCGTGAAGAGACCCAGTACTTC,CASSLPGGREETQYF
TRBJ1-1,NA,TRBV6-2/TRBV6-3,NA,TGTGCCAGCAGTTACGGGGGCCAAGCTTTCTTT,CASSYGGQAFF
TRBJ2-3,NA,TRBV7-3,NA,TGTGCCAGCAGCGGAGGGGCATTGTCCGGAGATACGCAGTATTTT,CASSGGALSGDTQYF
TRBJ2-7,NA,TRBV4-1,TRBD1,TGCGCCAGCAGCCGGACAGGTTCCTCCTACGAGCAGTACTTC,CASSRTGSSYEQYF
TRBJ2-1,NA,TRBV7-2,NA,TGTGCCAGCAGCTTACTCCTCGGACTGCCCGGGGATGAGCAGTTCTTC,CASSLLLGLPGDEQFF
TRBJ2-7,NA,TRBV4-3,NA,TGCGCCAGCAGCCAAGGCCACCCGGGCTCCTACGAGCAGTACTTC,CASSQGHPGSYEQYF
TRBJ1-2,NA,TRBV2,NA,TGTGCCAGCGGGAGGGAAGCGGGCTATGGCTACACCTTC,CASGREAGYGYTF
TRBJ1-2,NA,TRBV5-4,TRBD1,TGTGCCAGCAGCCCCGTGGGGGGACAGTACTTAAATGGCTACACCTTC,CASSPVGGQYLNGYTF
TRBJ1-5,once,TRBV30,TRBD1,TGTGCCTGGAGTCCCGGGACAGGAGGCAATCAGCCCCAGCATTTT,CAWSPGTGGNQPQHF
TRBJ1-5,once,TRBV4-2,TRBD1,TGTGCCAGCAGCCAAGATTTACAGGGGGGTCAGCCCCAGCATTTT,CASSQDLQGGQPQHF
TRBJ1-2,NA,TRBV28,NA,TGTGCCAGCAGTTCCTCAGGGGAGGGCTATGGCTACACCTTC,CASSSSGEGYGYTF
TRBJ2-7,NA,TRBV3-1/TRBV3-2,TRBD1,TGTGCCAGCACCCTCGGGACAGGGTTGGTCGAGCAGTACTTC,CASTLGTGLVEQYF
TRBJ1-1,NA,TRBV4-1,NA,TGCGCCAGCAGCCAAGATTCGGGGTATCGCACTGAAGCTTTCTTT,CASSQDSGYRTEAFF
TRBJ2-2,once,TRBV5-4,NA,TGTGCCAGCAGCTTGGTGGGGCAGGGAACCGGGGAGCTGTTTTTT,CASSLVGQGTGELFF
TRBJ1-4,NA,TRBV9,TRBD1,TGTGCCAGCAGCGTAGGGCCGACAGGGAGTAATGAAAAACTGTTTTTT,CASSVGPTGSNEKLFF
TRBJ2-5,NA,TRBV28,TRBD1,TGTGCCAGCAGTGTAACAGGGGAGAGGTTCCGAGAGACCCAGTACTTC,CASSVTGERFRETQYF
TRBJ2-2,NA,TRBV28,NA,TGTGCCAGCAGTTTAGAACAGCAGAACACCGGGGAGCTGTTTTTT,CASSLEQQNTGELFF
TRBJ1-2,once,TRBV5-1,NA,TGCGCCAGCAGCGTAACAGGGAACTATGGCTACACCTTC,CASSVTGNYGYTF
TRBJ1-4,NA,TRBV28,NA,TGTGCCAGCAGTTCCCCCCTGACAGGCGGTAATGAAAAACTGTTTTTT,CASSSPLTGGNEKLFF
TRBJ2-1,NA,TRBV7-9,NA,TGTGCCAGCAGCCGGAGAATGAATGAGCAGTTCTTC,CASSRRMNEQFF
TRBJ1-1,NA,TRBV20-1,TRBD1,TGCAGTGCTAGTGAGGGGGCAGGTACTGAAGCTTTCTTT,CSASEGAGTEAFF
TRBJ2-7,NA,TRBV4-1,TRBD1,TGCGCCAGCAGCAACCCGGGACAGGGGGCGCGAGAGCAGTACTTC,CASSNPGQGAREQYF
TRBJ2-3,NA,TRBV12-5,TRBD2,TGTGCTAGTGGTTTGGGACTAGCGGAACAAGATACGCAGTATTTT,CASGLGLAEQDTQYF
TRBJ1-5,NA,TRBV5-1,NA,TGCGCCAGCAGCTCAAGTCCAGGGGGCAATCAGCCCCAGCATTTT,CASSSSPGGNQPQHF
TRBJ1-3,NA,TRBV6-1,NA,TGTGCCAGCAGTGAATGGGGGCCAGAAGGGCCTGGAAACACCATATATTTT,CASSEWGPEGPGNTIYF
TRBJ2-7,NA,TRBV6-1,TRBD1,TGTGCCAGCAGTGAAACAGGGGGCGACTACGAGCAGTACTTC,CASSETGGDYEQYF
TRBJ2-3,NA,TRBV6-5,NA,TGTGCCAGCAGCGGGACACAGGGAAGCACAGATACGCAGTATTTT,CASSGTQGSTDTQYF
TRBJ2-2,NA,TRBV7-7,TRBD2,TGTGCTAGCAGCCCCCGGACTAGCGGGACCCACACCGGGGAGCTGTTTTTT,CASSPRTSGTHTGELFF
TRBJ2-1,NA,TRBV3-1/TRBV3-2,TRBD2,TGTGCCAGCAGCCCCCAGAAACTAGCGGGAGTAATTCACGACAATGAGCAGTTCTTC,CASSPQKLAGVIHDNEQFF
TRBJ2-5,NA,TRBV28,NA,TGTGCCAGCAGCCCCAGGGGCGAGGAGACCCAGTACTTC,CASSPRGEETQYF
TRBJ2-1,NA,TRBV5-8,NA,TGTGCCAGCAGCATGGTGAGGGCCCGCGCCGGCAATGAGCAGTTCTTC,CASSMVRARAGNEQFF
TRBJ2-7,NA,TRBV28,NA,TGTGCCAGCAGTTTACCGGGACCGGCGGGGGAGCAGTACTTC,CASSLPGPAGEQYF
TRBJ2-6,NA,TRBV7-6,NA,TGTGCCAGCAGCTTAGGAGTTTTGGAGGGCTTCCGGAACTCTGGGGCCAACGTCCTGACTTTC,CASSLGVLEGFRNSGANVLTF
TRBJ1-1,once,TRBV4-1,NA,TGCGCCAGCAGCCCGCCGGGACAACGAACCATGAACACTGAAGCTTTCTTT,CASSPPGQRTMNTEAFF
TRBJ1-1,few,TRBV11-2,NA,TGTGCCAGCAGCTCGGGGGGGGGCAGGCTGAACACTGAAGCTTTCTTT,CASSSGGGRLNTEAFF
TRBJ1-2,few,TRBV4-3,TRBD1,TGCGCCAGCAGCGCTAACGGGGACAGGGTCGGCTACACCTTC,CASSANGDRVGYTF
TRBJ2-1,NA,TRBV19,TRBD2,TGTGCCAGTTCGGGAGGTGTATCCTACAATGAGCAGTTCTTC,CASSGGVSYNEQFF
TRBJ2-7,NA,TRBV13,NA,TGTGCCAGCAGCTTAGGGGTGAGGAACGAGCAGTACTTC,CASSLGVRNEQYF
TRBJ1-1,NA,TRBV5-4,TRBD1,TGTGCCAGCAGCTCTCCGGGACAGGGGGACGAAGCTTTCTTT,CASSSPGQGDEAFF
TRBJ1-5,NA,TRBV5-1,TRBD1,TGCGCCAGCAGCTTGGCACCGGGGACAGATAGCAATCAGCCCCAGCATTTT,CASSLAPGTDSNQPQHF